The sequence of this T cell receptor (beta chain) was determined in a study of cytomegalovirus exposure and HLA in healthy donors. The CDR3 is made up of 16 amino acids. Germline V gene lookup returns CDR1 MNHNS and CDR2 SASEGT. The trim removed 4 bases at V and 6 bases at J, leaving 8 bases unmatched. Broader study findings: Reports indicated that the classifier achieved high specificity and sensitivity in diagnosing cytomegalovirus status.

PCR was performed using 60 Vbeta and 13 Jbeta primers. The repertoire was sequenced with immunoSEQ multiplex PCR; TCRdb's copy has only in-frame clones and lacks some. The table lists some 210,000 clones, 77% of them singletons. As regards this clone: Its target is not known.

This sequence was found in a woman aged 30 to 39 in good health and CMV-seropositive. The specimen was PBMCs. This chain connects TRBV6-1 to TRBJ1-4; TRBD1 matches 10 bases. The CDR3 here is CASSGYRGQGYEKLFF. Written as DNA, the CDR3 is TGTGCCAGCAGTGGCTACCGGGGACAGGGGTATGAAAAACTGTTTTTT.